This T cell receptor (beta chain) was captured by sequencing in a study of tissue T cells after allogeneic stem cell transplantation. Findings and limits, study-wide: Anatomically similar tissues had similar TCR repertoires within each patient. Only a limited share of tissue TCRs appeared in blood or spleen. Motif-based clustering found tissue-specific repertoire signatures shared across patients, though few clones were shared.

Points on this clone: No antigen is known for it. Any gene name here is a mouse gene name. The CDR3 is cut off 1 residue early in the read; its end comes from the germline J gene.

Libraries were prepared by immunoSEQ multiplex PCR; TCRdb keeps only in-frame clonotypes and omits some of them. Counted here are approximately 22,000 clones, approximately 77% occurring once; the ten biggest clones make up 0.6% to 0.85%. V gave up 3 bases and J gave up 3 bases; unmatched junction bases: 0. The CDR3 sequence is 12 residues long. From germline, CDR1 is GKSSPN and CDR2 SITVG. The sequencing input was spleen. The chain links TRBV31 to TRBJ2-4; the match to TRBD2 covers 7 bases. The source is a female BALB/c mouse in good health. This strain's MHC haplotype is H2-d. The part of the CDR3 DNA that was read is TGTGCCTGGAGGACTGGGCAAAACACCTTGTAC. Protein product: CAWRTGQNTLY. The CDR3, in full, reads CAWRTGQNTLYF.